A single sample is the source of the 30 T cell receptor beta chains below, sequenced in a study of STAT5B mutations in CD4+ large granular lymphocyte leukemia. Here immunoSEQ multiplex PCR was the method, and the copy in TCRdb shows in-frame clones only, minus some. The repertoire holds just over 40,000 clones, with roughly 79% as singletons. Sequencing was carried out using CD4+ T cells from blood buffy coats. The source is a human donor in good health.

The chain employs TRBV6-5 and TRBJ1-5, with D maybe TRBD1 (6 bases). Trimming cost V 5 bases and J 5 bases, with 10 bases left between them. The CDR3 has 13 residues. Germline V gene sequence: CDR1 MNHEY, CDR2 SVGAGI. CDR3 nucleotides: TGTGCCAGCAGTCTACAGGGCTATCAGCCCCAGCATTTT. Its translation: CASSLQGYQPQHF.

V usage is TRBV7-2 and J usage is TRBJ2-3, with TRBD1 matching 8 bases. CDR1 and CDR2 from the germline V gene are SGHTA and FQGNSA. J gave up 4 bases and V 3 bases, and 3 bases lay outside the gene matches. There are 14 residues in the CDR3. CDR3 nucleotide sequence: TGTGCCAGCAGCTTCGACAGGGGTTCAGATACGCAGTATTTT. This sequence encodes CASSFDRGSDTQYF.

The rearrangement links TRBV7-2 to TRBJ2-1; TRBD1 or TRBD2 may be the D gene (5 bases each). CDR3 length: 14 amino acids. The V and J ends lost 1 base and 8 bases respectively, with 12 bases between them. Looked up from germline, CDR1 is SGHTA and CDR2 is FQGNSA. The CDR3 here is CASSLVNLGDEQFF. As DNA, the CDR3 is TGTGCCAGCAGCTTAGTAAATCTGGGGGATGAGCAGTTCTTC.

This rearrangement joins TRBV4-1 to TRBJ2-3; 9 nucleotides match TRBD2. Germline V CDR1 and CDR2: MGHRA, YSYEKL. The CDR3 has 17 amino acids. After removal of 5 bases from V and 2 bases from J, the junction contained 11 bases not matched to a gene. The CDR3 sequence is CASSYSGAGGPTDTQYF. The DNA for the CDR3 is TGCGCCAGCAGCTATTCGGGGGCGGGGGGGCCCACAGATACGCAGTATTTT.

The rearrangement joins TRBV12-5 to TRBJ2-7; D remains ambiguous. The germline V gene encodes CDR1 LGHNT and CDR2 FRNRAP. The CDR3 runs to 17 residues. The V end lost 1 base, the J end lost 2 bases, and 18 bases lay between the germline ends. The CDR3: CASGLALSPRFPYEQYF. CDR3 nucleotides: TGTGCTAGTGGTTTGGCCCTAAGCCCAAGATTCCCCTACGAGCAGTACTTC. The full variable domain, in which reference TRBV12-5 and TRBJ2-7 provide the parts outside the CDR3, is DARVTQTPRHKVTEMGQEVTMRCQPILGHNTVFWYRQTMMQGLELLAYFRNRAPLDDSGMPKDRFSAEMPDATLATLKIQPSEPRDSAVYFCASGLALSPRFPYEQYFGPGTRLTVT.

This rearrangement joins TRBV5-3 to TRBJ2-7, with TRBD1 identical over 10 bases. TRBV5-3 is labeled an ORF, and its function is uncertain. Trimming cost V 3 bases and J 7 bases; bases outside gene matches: 7. The CDR3 is 14 amino acids. The CDR3 is CARSYRQGAREQYF. As DNA, the CDR3 is TGTGCCAGAAGCTATAGACAGGGGGCGCGTGAGCAGTACTTC.

The V and J genes are TRBV19 and TRBJ1-5; D call uncertain. The V end lost 0 bases, the J end lost 0 bases, and 6 bases lay between the germline ends. The germline V gene encodes CDR1 LNHDA and CDR2 SQIVND (reference sequence). CDR3 length: 15 amino acids. The CDR3 nucleotides read TGTGCCAGTAGTATAGAAGATTATAGCAATCAGCCCCAGCATTTT. Translated, it gives CASSIEDYSNQPQHF.

In DNA, the CDR3 is TGTGCCAGCAGCTTGGCCGTGGCGCTGGCTGGCAATCAGCCCCAGCATTTT. Protein sequence: CASSLAVALAGNQPQHF. This rearrangement joins TRBV5-5 to TRBJ1-5; unclear D gene. Germline V lookup: CDR1 SGHKS, CDR2 YYEKEE (reference sequence). V was trimmed by 0 bases and J by 2 bases, leaving 15 bases between them. The CDR3 is 17 amino acids.

The gene calls are TRBV5-1 and TRBJ2-7; D uncertain. The CDR3 has 15 amino acids. The ends were cut back, 2 bases at V and 0 bases at J, with 12 bases in the middle. Germline V gene sequence: CDR1 SGHRS, CDR2 YFSETQ. CDR3 protein: CASSLFPAVSYEQYF. The CDR3 bases are TGCGCCAGCAGCTTATTCCCGGCAGTCTCCTACGAGCAGTACTTC.

This chain connects TRBV5-1 to TRBJ2-3; possibly TRBD1 for D (5 bases). Germline assignment: CDR1 SGHRS and CDR2 YFSETQ. Trimming removed 0 bases from V and 2 bases from J, with 10 bases in between. This CDR3 is built from 15 residues. CDR3 coding DNA: TGCGCCAGCAGCTTGGAGGGGAAAACCACAGATACGCAGTATTTT. This sequence encodes CASSLEGKTTDTQYF.

The table lists this clone with a few counts. The chain links TRBV7-9 to TRBJ2-7; D uncertain. Trimming pared 0 bases from V and 4 bases from J, leaving 7 bases between. Germline CDR1 is SEHNR and CDR2 is FQNEAQ (reference sequence). The CDR3 has 13 residues. The CDR3 nucleotides read TGTGCCAGCAGCTTAGCGGGTTCATACGAGCAGTACTTC. Translation gives CASSLAGSYEQYF.

Written as DNA, the CDR3 is TGTGCCAGCAGTCCGGGACAGAACACCGGGGAGCTGTTTTTT. As protein: CASSPGQNTGELFF. The V gene is TRBV27, the J gene TRBJ2-2, with a tentative D call TRBD1 (6 bases). With 5 bases removed from V and 1 base from J, the gap between germline ends came to 8 bases. From germline, CDR1 is MNHEY and CDR2 SMNVEV (reference sequence). The CDR3 loop spans 14 amino acids.

This sequence joins TRBV6-6 and TRBJ1-1; 10 nucleotides match TRBD1. The CDR3 sequence is 14 residues long. The germline CDR1 and CDR2 sequences are MNHNY and SVGAGI (reference sequence). V was pared by 7 bases and J by 11 bases, with 13 bases of the junction left unmatched. CDR3 coding DNA: TGTGCCAGCACCTTACTGGGACAGGGGCCCGGGGCTTTCTTT. Protein: CASTLLGQGPGAFF.

V is TRBV5-8 and J is TRBJ2-1, with D perhaps TRBD2 (6 bases). CDR1 and CDR2 from the germline V gene are SGHTS and YDEGEE. V lost 4 bases and J 4 bases, leaving 12 bases between the germline ends. The CDR3 totals 14 residues. This chain's CDR3 is CASSAGTGYNEQFF. In DNA form, the CDR3 reads TGTGCCAGCAGCGCCGGGACTGGTTACAATGAGCAGTTCTTC. The full variable domain, its missing parts supplied by reference TRBV5-8 and TRBJ2-1, is EAGVTQSPTHLIKTRGQQATLRCSPISGHTSVYWYQQALGLGLQFLLWYDEGEERNRGNFPPRFSGRQFPNYSSELNVNALELEDSALYLCASSAGTGYNEQFFGPGTRLTVL.

This rearrangement joins TRBV25-1 to TRBJ2-3; D not certain. With 10 bases removed from V and 5 bases from J, the gap between germline ends came to 10 bases. The CDR3 consists of 11 residues. Germline-derived CDR1 and CDR2 are MGHDK and SYGVNS. CDR3 region: CANIDLDTQYF. CDR3 nucleotide sequence: TGTGCCAACATTGATTTAGATACGCAGTATTTT.

The chain joins TRBV4-3 to TRBJ2-3; D might be TRBD2 (6 bases). V lost 6 bases, J lost 2 bases, and 15 bases lay in between. Germline V CDR1 and CDR2: LGHNA, YSLEER. This CDR3 is built from 15 residues. The CDR3 coding sequence is TGCGCCAGCAGTACCGGCGGGACCGCCACAGATACGCAGTATTTT. Its translation is CASSTGGTATDTQYF.

The chain has TRBV29-1 and TRBJ1-5; tentatively, D is TRBD1 (5 bases). Germline loops: CDR1 SQVTM, CDR2 ANQGSEA. CDR3 size: 13 residues. V was trimmed by 6 bases and J by 2 bases, leaving 11 bases between them. This chain's CDR3 is CSVGGGGNQPQHF. The CDR3 DNA is TGCAGCGTGGGGGGGGGTGGCAATCAGCCCCAGCATTTT.

The chain joins TRBV4-3 to TRBJ1-1; TRBD1 is a possible D gene (6 bases). The V gene lost 6 bases and the J gene lost 8 bases, with 16 bases spanning the gap. The CDR3 totals 13 residues. Per the germline V gene, CDR1 is LGHNA and CDR2 is YSLEER. In nucleotides, the CDR3 is TGCGCCAGCAGTCCAGGGGATCTGATAGAAGCTTTCTTT. Protein product: CASSPGDLIEAFF.

The rearrangement links TRBV5-1 to TRBJ2-1, with 8 bases aligning to TRBD2. In germline, CDR1 is SGHRS, CDR2 YFSETQ. With V trimmed by 0 bases and J by 4 bases, 12 bases remained unmatched. The CDR3 has 18 amino acids. The CDR3 coding sequence is TGCGCCAGCAGCTTGGCGGGAGGGCCAGGTAAAACGTACAATGAGCAGTTCTTC. Amino acids: CASSLAGGPGKTYNEQFF.

This chain connects TRBV19 to TRBJ2-1; 15 bases agree with TRBD2. The CDR3 consists of 16 residues. Germline CDR1 LNHDA, CDR2 SQIVND (reference sequence). The J segment lost 8 bases and the V segment lost 6 bases, leaving 8 bases of the junction unmatched. The CDR3: CASRSGLAGGEYEQFF. CDR3 DNA sequence: TGTGCCAGTAGATCGGGACTAGCGGGGGGAGAATATGAGCAGTTCTTC.

J is TRBJ2-5 and V is TRBV6-5; D possibly corresponds to TRBD1 (6 bases). V was pared by 5 bases and J by 5 bases, with 18 bases between. The CDR3 has 15 amino acids. Germline loops: CDR1 MNHEY, CDR2 SVGAGI. The CDR3 reads CASSRSGTPWETQYF. CDR3 nucleotides: TGTGCCAGCAGTCGATCCGGGACACCTTGGGAGACCCAGTACTTC.

This clone was found once. The chain couples TRBV4-2 to TRBJ2-3, with D maybe TRBD1 (6 bases). The CDR3 is 16 amino acids. Trimming left V 0 bases short and J 1 base short, with 11 bases between. Germline V gene lookup returns CDR1 LGHNA and CDR2 YNFKEQ. CDR3 coding DNA: TGTGCCAGCAGCCAAGATAGTACAGGGCGCACAGATACGCAGTATTTT. This gives the protein CASSQDSTGRTDTQYF.

For the CDR3, the DNA is TGTGCCAGCAGCGCGCGGGACAGGGTTCATGAGCAGTTCTTC. This sequence encodes CASSARDRVHEQFF. V is TRBV7-8 and J is TRBJ2-1, with 9 positions matching TRBD1. J was trimmed by 8 bases and V by 5 bases; bases with no gene match: 7. Germline V lookup: CDR1 SGHVS, CDR2 FQNEAQ. CDR3 size: 14 residues.

This clone was seen a single time. The chain carries TRBV4-1 and TRBJ2-3; 7 nucleotides match TRBD2. V lost 8 bases to trimming and J lost 0 bases; unmatched junction nucleotides: 17. The germline V gene encodes CDR1 MGHRA and CDR2 YSYEKL. This CDR3 region has 18 residues. This CDR3 reads CASCSLSIPGGSTDTQYF. The CDR3 nucleotides are TGCGCCAGCTGTTCTCTTTCCATCCCCGGGGGGAGCACAGATACGCAGTATTTT.

This chain connects TRBV5-5 to TRBJ2-2; 9 nucleotides agree with TRBD1. Germline values: CDR1 SGHKS, CDR2 YYEKEE (reference sequence). This CDR3 region has 16 residues. V was pared by 4 bases and J by 4 bases, with 8 bases of the junction left unmatched. The CDR3 is CASSITGGAVTGELFF. The DNA for the CDR3 is TGTGCCAGCAGCATCACAGGGGGCGCGGTCACCGGGGAGCTGTTTTTT.

The chain employs TRBV19 and TRBJ2-1; D unclear. The CDR3 length is 11 residues. Germline assignment: CDR1 LNHDA and CDR2 SQIVND (reference sequence). V was pared by 7 bases and J by 9 bases, with 10 bases between. As DNA, the CDR3 is TGTGCCAGTACAAACCTGGGTGAGCAGTTCTTC. It codes for CASTNLGEQFF.

The chain is built from TRBV19 and TRBJ2-3; no firm D call. The CDR3 consists of 13 residues. The ends were cut back, 0 bases at V and 7 bases at J, with 8 bases in the middle. Germline loops: CDR1 LNHDA, CDR2 SQIVND (reference sequence). This CDR3 reads CASSIDLGNTQYF. As DNA, the CDR3 is TGTGCCAGTAGTATAGATTTGGGGAATACGCAGTATTTT. The whole variable domain, remainder taken from reference TRBV19 and TRBJ2-3, is DGGITQSPKYLFRKEGQNVTLSCEQNLNHDAMYWYRQDPGQGLRLIYYSQIVNDFQKGDIAEGYSVSREKKESFPLTVTSAQKNPTAFYLCASSIDLGNTQYFGPGTRLTVL.

The V call is TRBV5-1, the J call TRBJ1-5; tentative D call: TRBD1 (6 bases). Looked up from germline, CDR1 is SGHRS and CDR2 is YFSETQ. V was shortened by 0 bases and J by 7 bases, with 11 bases between the two germline ends. The CDR3 has 14 residues. The CDR3 reads CASSLEGQGQPQHF. CDR3 bases: TGCGCCAGCAGCTTGGAGGGTCAGGGGCAGCCCCAGCATTTT.

The V call is TRBV9, the J call TRBJ2-7, with TRBD1 matching 7 bases. J was trimmed by 0 bases and V by 4 bases; bases with no gene match: 4. The CDR3 extends over 14 amino acids. Germline assignment: CDR1 SGDLS and CDR2 YYNGEE. This chain's CDR3 is CASSLRQGSYEQYF. The CDR3 coding sequence is TGTGCCAGCAGCTTAAGACAGGGCTCCTACGAGCAGTACTTC. Based on the CDR3 plus reference TRBV9 and TRBJ2-7, the full variable domain is DSGVTQTPKHLITATGQRVTLRCSPRSGDLSVYWYQQSLDQGLQFLIQYYNGEERAKGNILERFSAQQFPDLHSELNLSSLELGDSALYFCASSLRQGSYEQYFGPGTRLTVT.

The chain joins TRBV5-1 to TRBJ2-7, with D possibly called TRBD1 or TRBD2 (5 bases each). Germline V gene data show CDR1 as SGHRS and CDR2 as YFSETQ. The CDR3 has 15 residues. V lost 0 bases and J 3 bases, leaving 13 bases between the germline ends. The CDR3 DNA is TGCGCCAGCAGCTTGGATGGGGGAAACCGCTACGAGCAGTACTTC. Translated: CASSLDGGNRYEQYF.